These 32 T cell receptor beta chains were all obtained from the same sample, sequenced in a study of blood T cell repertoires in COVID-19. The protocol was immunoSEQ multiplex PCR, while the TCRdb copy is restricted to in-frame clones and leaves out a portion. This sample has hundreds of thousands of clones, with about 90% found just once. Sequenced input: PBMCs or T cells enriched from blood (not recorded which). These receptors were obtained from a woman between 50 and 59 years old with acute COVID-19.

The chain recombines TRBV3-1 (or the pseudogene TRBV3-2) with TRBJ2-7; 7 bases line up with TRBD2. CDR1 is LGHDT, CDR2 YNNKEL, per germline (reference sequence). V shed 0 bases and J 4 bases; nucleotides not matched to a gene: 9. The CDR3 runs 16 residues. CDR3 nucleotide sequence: TGTGCCAGCAGCCAAGAGGGGGGGAGACTAGGGTACGAGCAGTACTTC. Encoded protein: CASSQEGGRLGYEQYF.

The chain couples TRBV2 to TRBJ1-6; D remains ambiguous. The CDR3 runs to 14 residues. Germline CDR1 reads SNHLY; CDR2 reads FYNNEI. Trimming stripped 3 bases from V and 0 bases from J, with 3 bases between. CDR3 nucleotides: TGTGCCAGCAGTGACGGCTCCTATAATTCACCCCTCCACTTT. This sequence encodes CASSDGSYNSPLHF.

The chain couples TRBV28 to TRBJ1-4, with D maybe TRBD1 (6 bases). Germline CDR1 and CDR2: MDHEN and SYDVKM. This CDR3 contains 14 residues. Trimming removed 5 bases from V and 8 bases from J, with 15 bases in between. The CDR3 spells CASSLQTGWEKLFF. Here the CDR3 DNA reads TGTGCCAGCAGTCTACAGACAGGCTGGGAAAAACTGTTTTTT.

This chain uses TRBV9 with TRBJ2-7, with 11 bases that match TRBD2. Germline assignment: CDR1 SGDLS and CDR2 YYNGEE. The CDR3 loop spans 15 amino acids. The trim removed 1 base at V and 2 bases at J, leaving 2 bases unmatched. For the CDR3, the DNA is TGTGCCAGCAGCGTACTAGCGGGAGGTCCCTACGAGCAGTACTTC. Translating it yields CASSVLAGGPYEQYF.

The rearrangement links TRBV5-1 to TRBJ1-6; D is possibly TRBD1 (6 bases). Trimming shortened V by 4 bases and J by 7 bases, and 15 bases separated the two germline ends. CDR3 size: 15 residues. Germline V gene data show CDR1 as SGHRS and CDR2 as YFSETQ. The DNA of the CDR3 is TGCGCCAGCAGCCCCCAGGCAGGGGCAAATTCACCCCTCCACTTT. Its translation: CASSPQAGANSPLHF.

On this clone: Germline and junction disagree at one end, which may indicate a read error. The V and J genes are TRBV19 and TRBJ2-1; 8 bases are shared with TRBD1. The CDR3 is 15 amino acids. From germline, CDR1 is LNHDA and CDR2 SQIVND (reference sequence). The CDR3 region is CASSLDRGSYNEQFF. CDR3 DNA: TGTGCCAGTAGTCTAGACAGGGGCTCCTACAATGAGCAGTTCTTC.

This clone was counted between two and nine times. CDR3 amino acids: CASSLGGSYNSPLHF. The CDR3 bases are TGTGCCAGCAGCTTGGGGGGTTCCTATAATTCACCCCTCCACTTT. V and J are TRBV7-2 and TRBJ1-6, with D possibly matching TRBD1 (5 bases). Trimming shortened V by 3 bases and J by 1 base, and 7 bases separated the two germline ends. Germline CDR1 is SGHTA and CDR2 is FQGNSA. This CDR3 is 15 amino acids long.

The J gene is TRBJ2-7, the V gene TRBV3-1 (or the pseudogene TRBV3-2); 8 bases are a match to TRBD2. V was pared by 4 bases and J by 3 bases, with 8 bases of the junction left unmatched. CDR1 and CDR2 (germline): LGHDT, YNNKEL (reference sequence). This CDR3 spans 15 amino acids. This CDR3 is CASSLFSGENYEQYF. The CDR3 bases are TGTGCCAGCAGCCTTTTTAGCGGGGAGAACTACGAGCAGTACTTC.

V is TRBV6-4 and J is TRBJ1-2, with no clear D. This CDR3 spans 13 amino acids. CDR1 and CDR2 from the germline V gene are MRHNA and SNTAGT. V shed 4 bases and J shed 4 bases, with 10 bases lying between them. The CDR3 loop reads CASSGQTSYGYTF. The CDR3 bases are TGTGCCAGCAGTGGACAAACTTCCTATGGCTACACCTTC.

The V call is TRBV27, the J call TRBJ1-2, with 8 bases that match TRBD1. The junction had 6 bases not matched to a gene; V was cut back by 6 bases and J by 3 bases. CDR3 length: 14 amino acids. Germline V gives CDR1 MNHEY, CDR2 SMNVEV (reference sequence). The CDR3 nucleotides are TGTGCCAGCAGACCTACAGGGGGGGACTATGGCTACACCTTC. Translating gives CASRPTGGDYGYTF.

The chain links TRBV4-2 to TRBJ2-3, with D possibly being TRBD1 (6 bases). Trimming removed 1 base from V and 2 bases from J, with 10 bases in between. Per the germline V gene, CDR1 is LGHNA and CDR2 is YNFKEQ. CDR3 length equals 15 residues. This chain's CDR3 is CASSQGMGHTDTQYF. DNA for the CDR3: TGTGCCAGCAGCCAAGGAATGGGACACACAGATACGCAGTATTTT.

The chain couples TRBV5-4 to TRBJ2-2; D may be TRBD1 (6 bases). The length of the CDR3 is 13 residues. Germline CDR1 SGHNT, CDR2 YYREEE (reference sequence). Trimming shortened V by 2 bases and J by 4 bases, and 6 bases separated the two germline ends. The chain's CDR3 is CASSFRGTGELFF. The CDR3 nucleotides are TGTGCCAGCAGCTTCAGGGGCACCGGGGAGCTGTTTTTT. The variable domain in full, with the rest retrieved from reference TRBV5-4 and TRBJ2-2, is ETGVTQSPTHLIKTRGQQVTLRCSSQSGHNTVSWYQQALGQGPQFIFQYYREEENGRGNFPPRFSGLQFPNYSSELNVNALELDDSALYLCASSFRGTGELFFGEGSRLTVL.

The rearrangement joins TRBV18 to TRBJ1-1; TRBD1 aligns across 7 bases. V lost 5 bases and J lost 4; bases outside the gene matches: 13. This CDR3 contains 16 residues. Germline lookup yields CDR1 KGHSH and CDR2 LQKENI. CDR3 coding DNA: TGTGCCAGCTCATCGTTTCGACAGGGAGGAGGCACTGAAGCTTTCTTT. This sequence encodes CASSSFRQGGGTEAFF.

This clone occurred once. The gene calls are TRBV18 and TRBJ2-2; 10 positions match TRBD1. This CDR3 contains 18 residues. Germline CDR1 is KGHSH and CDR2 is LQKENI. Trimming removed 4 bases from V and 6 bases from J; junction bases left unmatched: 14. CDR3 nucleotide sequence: TGTGCCAGCTCACTGACGATCCCGGGACAGGGGTTCCCCGGGGAGCTGTTTTTT. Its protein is CASSLTIPGQGFPGELFF.

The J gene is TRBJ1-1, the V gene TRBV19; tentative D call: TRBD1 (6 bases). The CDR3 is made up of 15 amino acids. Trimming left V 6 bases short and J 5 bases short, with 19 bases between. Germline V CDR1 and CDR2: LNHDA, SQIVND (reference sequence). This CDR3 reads CASRGPTGIKTEAFF. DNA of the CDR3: TGTGCCAGTAGAGGCCCAACAGGGATAAAGACTGAAGCTTTCTTT.

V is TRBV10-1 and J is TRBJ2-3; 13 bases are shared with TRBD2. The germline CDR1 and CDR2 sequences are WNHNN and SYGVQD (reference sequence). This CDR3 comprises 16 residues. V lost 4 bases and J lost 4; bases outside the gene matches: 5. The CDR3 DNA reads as TGCGCCAGCAGTGCCGTACTAGCGGGAGGGCCAGATACGCAGTATTTT. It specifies CASSAVLAGGPDTQYF.

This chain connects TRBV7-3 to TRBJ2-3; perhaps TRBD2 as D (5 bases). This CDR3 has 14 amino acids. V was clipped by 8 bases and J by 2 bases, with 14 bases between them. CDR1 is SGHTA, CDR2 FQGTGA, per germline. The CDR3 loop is CASSKVANTDTQYF. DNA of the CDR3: TGTGCCAGCTCCAAGGTAGCGAACACAGATACGCAGTATTTT. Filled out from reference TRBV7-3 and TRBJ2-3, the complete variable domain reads GAGVSQTPSNKVTEKGKYVELRCDPISGHTALYWYRQSLGQGPEFLIYFQGTGAADDSGLPNDRFFAVRPEGSVSTLKIQRTERGDSAVYLCASSKVANTDTQYFGPGTRLTVL.

CDR3 residues: CASSPISGATGELFF. The CDR3 coding sequence is TGTGCCAGCTCACCTATATCAGGGGCCACCGGGGAGCTGTTTTTT. The chain uses TRBV18 and TRBJ2-2; weak D call: TRBD1 (6 bases). V lost 3 bases and J 4 bases, leaving 12 bases between the germline ends. The CDR3 contains 15 residues. Germline-derived CDR1 and CDR2 are KGHSH and LQKENI.

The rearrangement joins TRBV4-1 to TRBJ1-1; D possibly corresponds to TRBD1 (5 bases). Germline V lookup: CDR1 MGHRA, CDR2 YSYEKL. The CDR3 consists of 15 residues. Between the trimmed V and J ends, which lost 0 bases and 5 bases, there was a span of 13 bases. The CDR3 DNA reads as TGCGCCAGCAGCCAAGAAGAACAGGTTGGGACTGAAGCTTTCTTT. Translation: CASSQEEQVGTEAFF.

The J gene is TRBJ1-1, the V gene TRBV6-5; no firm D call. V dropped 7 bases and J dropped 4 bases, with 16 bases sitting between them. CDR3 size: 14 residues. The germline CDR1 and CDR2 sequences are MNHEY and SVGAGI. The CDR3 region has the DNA TGTGCCAGCAAGGTTGGAGACCGGCCCACTGAAGCTTTCTTT. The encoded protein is CASKVGDRPTEAFF.

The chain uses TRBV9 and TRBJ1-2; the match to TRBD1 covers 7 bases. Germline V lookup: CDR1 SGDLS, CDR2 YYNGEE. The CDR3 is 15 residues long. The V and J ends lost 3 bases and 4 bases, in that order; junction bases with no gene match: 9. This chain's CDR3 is CASSARPGQTYGYTF. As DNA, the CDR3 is TGTGCCAGCAGCGCCAGACCGGGACAGACCTATGGCTACACCTTC.

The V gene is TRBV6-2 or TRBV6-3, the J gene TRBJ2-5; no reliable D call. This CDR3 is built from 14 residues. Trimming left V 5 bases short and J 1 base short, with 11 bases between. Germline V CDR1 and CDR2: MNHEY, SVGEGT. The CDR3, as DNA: TGTGCCAGCAGTACCTACAGTCCCCAAGAGACCCAGTACTTC. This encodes CASSTYSPQETQYF.

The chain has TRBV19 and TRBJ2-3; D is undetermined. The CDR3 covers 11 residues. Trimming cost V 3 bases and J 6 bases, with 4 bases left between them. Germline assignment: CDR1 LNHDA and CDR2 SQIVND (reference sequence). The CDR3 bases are TGTGCCAGTAGTATTCAGGATACGCAGTATTTT. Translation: CASSIQDTQYF.

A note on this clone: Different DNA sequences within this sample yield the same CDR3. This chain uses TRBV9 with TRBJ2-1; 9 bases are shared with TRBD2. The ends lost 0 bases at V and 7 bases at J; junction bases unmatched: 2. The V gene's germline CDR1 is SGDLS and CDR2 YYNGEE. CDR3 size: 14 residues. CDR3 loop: CASSVGGRDNEQFF. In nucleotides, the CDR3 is TGTGCCAGCAGCGTAGGCGGGAGGGATAATGAGCAGTTCTTC. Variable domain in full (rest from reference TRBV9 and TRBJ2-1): DSGVTQTPKHLITATGQRVTLRCSPRSGDLSVYWYQQSLDQGLQFLIQYYNGEERAKGNILERFSAQQFPDLHSELNLSSLELGDSALYFCASSVGGRDNEQFFGPGTRLTVL.

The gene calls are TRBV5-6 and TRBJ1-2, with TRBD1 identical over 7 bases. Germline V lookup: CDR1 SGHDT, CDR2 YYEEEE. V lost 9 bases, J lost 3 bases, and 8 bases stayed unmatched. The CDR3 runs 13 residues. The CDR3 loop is CATRDSVYYGYTF. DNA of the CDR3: TGTGCCACTCGGGACAGCGTCTACTATGGCTACACCTTC.

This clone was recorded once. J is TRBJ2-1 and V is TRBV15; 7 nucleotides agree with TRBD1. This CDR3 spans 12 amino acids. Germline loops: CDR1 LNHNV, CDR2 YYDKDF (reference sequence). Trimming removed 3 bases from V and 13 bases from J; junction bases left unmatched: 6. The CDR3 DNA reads TGTGCCACCAGCAGGGGGACAGAAACTCAGTTCTTC. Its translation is CATSRGTETQFF.

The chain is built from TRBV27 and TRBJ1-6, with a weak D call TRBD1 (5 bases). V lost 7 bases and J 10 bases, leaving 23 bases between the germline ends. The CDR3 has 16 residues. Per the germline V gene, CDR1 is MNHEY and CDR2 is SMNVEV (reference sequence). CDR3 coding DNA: TGTGCCAGCAAAAAATTAGGAGGGGTGGTGGAGTCACCCCTCCACTTT. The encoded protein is CASKKLGGVVESPLHF.

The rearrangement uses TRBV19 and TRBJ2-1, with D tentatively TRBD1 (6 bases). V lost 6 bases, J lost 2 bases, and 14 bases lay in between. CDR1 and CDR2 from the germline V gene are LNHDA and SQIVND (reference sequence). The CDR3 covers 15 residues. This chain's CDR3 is CASSSAGEAYNEQFF. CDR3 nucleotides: TGTGCCAGTAGCTCCGCAGGGGAAGCCTACAATGAGCAGTTCTTC. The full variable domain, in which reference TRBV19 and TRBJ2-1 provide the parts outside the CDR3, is DGGITQSPKYLFRKEGQNVTLSCEQNLNHDAMYWYRQDPGQGLRLIYYSQIVNDFQKGDIAEGYSVSREKKESFPLTVTSAQKNPTAFYLCASSSAGEAYNEQFFGPGTRLTVL.

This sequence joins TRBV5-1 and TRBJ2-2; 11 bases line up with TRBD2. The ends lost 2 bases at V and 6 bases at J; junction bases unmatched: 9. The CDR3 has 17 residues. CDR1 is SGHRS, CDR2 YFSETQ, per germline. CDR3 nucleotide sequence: TGCGCCAGCAGCTTTAGCGGGAGGGCCGGTGTGGCCGGGGAGCTGTTTTTT. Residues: CASSFSGRAGVAGELFF.

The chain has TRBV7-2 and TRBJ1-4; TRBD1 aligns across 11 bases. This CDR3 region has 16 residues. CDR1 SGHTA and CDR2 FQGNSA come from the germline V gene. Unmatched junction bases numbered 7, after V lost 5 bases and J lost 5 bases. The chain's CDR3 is CASSPRTGGANEKLFF. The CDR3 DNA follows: TGTGCCAGCAGCCCCCGGACAGGGGGCGCCAATGAAAAACTGTTTTTT.

The CDR3 spells CASRKQGVNYGYTF. DNA for the CDR3: TGTGCCAGCAGGAAACAGGGGGTTAACTATGGCTACACCTTC. V and J are TRBV6-5 and TRBJ1-2; 8 nucleotides match TRBD1. The CDR3 consists of 14 residues. Germline V gives CDR1 MNHEY, CDR2 SVGAGI. The V segment lost 6 bases and the J segment 1 base; nucleotides outside the gene matches: 4.

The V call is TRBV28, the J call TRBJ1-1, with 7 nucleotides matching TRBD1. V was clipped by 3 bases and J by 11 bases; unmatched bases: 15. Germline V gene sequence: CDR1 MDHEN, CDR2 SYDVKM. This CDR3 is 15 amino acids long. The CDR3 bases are TGTGCCAGCAGTTTGGGCGCCCTGGGGAGCAGGGGGGCTTTCTTT. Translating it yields CASSLGALGSRGAFF. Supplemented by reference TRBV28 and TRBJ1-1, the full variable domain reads DVKVTQSSRYLVKRTGEKVFLECVQDMDHENMFWYRQDPGLGLRLIYFSYDVKMKEKGDIPEGYSVSREKKERFSLILESASTNQTSMYLCASSLGALGSRGAFFGQGTRLTVV.